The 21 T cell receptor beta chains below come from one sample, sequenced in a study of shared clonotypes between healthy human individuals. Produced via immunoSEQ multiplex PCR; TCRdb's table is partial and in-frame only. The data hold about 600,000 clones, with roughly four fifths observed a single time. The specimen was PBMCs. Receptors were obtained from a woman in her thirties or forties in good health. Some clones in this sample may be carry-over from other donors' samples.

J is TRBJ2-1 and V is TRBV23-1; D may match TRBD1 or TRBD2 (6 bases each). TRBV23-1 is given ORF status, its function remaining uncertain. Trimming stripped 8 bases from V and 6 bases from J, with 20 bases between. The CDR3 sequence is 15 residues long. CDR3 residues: CASRKRRGALNEQFF. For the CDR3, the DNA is TGCGCCAGCCGTAAACGTAGGGGGGCCCTCAATGAGCAGTTCTTC.

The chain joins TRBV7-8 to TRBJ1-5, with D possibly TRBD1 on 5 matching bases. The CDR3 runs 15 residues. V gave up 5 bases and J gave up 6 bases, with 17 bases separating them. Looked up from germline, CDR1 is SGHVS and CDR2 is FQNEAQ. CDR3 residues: CASSPQPGGGQPQHF. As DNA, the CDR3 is TGTGCCAGCAGCCCCCAACCCGGGGGGGGTCAGCCCCAGCATTTT.

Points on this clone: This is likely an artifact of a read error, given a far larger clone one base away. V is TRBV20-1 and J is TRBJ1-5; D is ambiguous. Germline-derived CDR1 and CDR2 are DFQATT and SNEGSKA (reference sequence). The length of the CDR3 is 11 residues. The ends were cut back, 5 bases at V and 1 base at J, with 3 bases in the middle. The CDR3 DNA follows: TGCAGTGCTGAGAGCAATCAGCCCCAGCATTTT. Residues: CSAESNQPQHF.

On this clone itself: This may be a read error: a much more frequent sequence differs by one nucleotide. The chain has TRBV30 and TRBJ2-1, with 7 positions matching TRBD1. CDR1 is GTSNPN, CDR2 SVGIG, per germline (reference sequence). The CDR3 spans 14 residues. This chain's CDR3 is CVWNSGQPYNEQFF. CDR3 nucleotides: TGTGTCTGGAATTCGGGACAGCCCTACAATGAGCAGTTCTTC.

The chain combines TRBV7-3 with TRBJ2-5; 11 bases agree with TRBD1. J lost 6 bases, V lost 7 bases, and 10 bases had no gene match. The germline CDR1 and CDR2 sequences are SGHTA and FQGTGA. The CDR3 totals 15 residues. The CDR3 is CASTKDRGRGQTQYF. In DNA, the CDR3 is TGTGCCAGCACCAAGGACAGGGGGCGAGGGCAGACCCAGTACTTC.

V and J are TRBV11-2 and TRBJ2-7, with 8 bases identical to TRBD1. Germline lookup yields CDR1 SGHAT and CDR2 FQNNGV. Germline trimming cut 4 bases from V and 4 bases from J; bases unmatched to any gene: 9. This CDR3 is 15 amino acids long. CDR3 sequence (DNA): TGTGCCAGCAGCTCGGGACAGGCCTTAGTTTACGAGCAGTACTTC. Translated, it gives CASSSGQALVYEQYF.

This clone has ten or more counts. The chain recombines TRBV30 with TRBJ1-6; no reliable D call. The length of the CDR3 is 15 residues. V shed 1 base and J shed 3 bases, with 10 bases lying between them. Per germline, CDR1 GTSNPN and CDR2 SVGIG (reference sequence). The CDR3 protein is CAWSGRAFYNSPLHF. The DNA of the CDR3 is TGTGCCTGGAGTGGTAGGGCCTTCTATAATTCACCCCTCCACTTT.

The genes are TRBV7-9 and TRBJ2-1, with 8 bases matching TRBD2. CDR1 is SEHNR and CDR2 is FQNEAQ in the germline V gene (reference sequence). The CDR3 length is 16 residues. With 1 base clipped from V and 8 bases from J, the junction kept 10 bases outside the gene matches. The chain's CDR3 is CASSLGGSGTRDEQFF. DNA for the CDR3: TGTGCCAGCAGCTTAGGCGGTAGCGGGACAAGGGATGAGCAGTTCTTC.

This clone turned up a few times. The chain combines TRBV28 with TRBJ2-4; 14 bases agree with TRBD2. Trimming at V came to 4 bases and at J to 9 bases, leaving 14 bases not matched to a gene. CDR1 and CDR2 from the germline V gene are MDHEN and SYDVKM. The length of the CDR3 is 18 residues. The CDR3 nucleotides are TGTGCCAGCAGTTCACTCTTGGGACTAGCGGGAGTTCCGCGCATTCAGTACTTC. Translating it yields CASSSLLGLAGVPRIQYF. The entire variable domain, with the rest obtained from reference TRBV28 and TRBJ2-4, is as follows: DVKVTQSSRYLVKRTGEKVFLECVQDMDHENMFWYRQDPGLGLRLIYFSYDVKMKEKGDIPEGYSVSREKKERFSLILESASTNQTSMYLCASSSLLGLAGVPRIQYFGAGTRLSVL.

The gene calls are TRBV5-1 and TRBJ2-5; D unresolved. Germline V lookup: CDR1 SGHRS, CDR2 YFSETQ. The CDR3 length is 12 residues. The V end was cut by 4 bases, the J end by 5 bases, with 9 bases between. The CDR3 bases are TGCGCCAGCAGCGACCCCTGGGAGACCCAGTACTTC. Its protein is CASSDPWETQYF.

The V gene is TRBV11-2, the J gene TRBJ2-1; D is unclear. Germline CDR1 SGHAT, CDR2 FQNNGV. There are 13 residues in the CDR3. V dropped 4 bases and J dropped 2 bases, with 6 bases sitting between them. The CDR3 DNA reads TGTGCCAGCAGCTCCAAGGCCTACAATGAGCAGTTCTTC. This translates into CASSSKAYNEQFF. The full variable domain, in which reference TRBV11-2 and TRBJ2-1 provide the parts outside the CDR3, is EAGVAQSPRYKIIEKRQSVAFWCNPISGHATLYWYQQILGQGPKLLIQFQNNGVVDDSQLPKDRFSAERLKGVDSTLKIQPAKLEDSAVYLCASSSKAYNEQFFGPGTRLTVL.

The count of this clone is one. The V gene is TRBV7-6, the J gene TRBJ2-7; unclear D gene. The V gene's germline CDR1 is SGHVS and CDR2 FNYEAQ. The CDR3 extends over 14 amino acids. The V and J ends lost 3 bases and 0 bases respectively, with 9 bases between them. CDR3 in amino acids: CASSFRPSSYEQYF. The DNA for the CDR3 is TGTGCCAGCAGCTTCAGGCCTAGCTCCTACGAGCAGTACTTC. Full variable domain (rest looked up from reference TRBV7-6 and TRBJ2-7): GAGVSQSPRYKVTKRGQDVALRCDPISGHVSLYWYRQALGQGPEFLTYFNYEAQQDKSGLPNDRFSAERPEGSISTLTIQRTEQRDSAMYRCASSFRPSSYEQYFGPGTRLTVT.

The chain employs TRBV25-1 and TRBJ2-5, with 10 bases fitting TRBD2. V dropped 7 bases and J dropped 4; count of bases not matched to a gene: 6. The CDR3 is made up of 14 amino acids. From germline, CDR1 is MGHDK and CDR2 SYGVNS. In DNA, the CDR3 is TGTGCCAGCACATTAGCGGGAGGTTCAGAGACCCAGTACTTC. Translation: CASTLAGGSETQYF. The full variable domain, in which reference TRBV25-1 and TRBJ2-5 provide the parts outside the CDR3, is EADIYQTPRYLVIGTGKKITLECSQTMGHDKMYWYQQDPGMELHLIHYSYGVNSTEKGDLSSESTVSRIRTEHFPLTLESARPSHTSQYLCASTLAGGSETQYFGPGTRLLVL.

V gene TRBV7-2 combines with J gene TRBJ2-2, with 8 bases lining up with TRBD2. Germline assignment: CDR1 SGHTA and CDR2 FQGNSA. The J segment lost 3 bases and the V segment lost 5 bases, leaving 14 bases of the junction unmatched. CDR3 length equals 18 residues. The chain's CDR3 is CASSPRPGLVPDTGELFF. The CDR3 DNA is TGTGCCAGCAGCCCCCGACCGGGACTAGTTCCTGACACCGGGGAGCTGTTTTTT.

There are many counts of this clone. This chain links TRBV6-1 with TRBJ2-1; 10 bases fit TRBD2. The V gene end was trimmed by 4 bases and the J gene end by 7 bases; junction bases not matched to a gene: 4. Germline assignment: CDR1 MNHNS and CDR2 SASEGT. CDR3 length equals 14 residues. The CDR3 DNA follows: TGTGCCAGCAGTGGTAGCGGGAGGTTTAATGAGCAGTTCTTC. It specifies CASSGSGRFNEQFF.

CDR3 region: CASSKPGQGYEQYF. For the CDR3, the DNA is TGTGCCAGCAGCAAACCGGGACAGGGCTACGAGCAGTACTTC. V usage is TRBV5-4 and J usage is TRBJ2-7; the match to TRBD1 covers 9 bases. Looked up from germline, CDR1 is SGHNT and CDR2 is YYREEE (reference sequence). The V gene end was trimmed by 4 bases and the J gene end by 3 bases; junction bases not matched to a gene: 5. The CDR3 runs to 14 residues.

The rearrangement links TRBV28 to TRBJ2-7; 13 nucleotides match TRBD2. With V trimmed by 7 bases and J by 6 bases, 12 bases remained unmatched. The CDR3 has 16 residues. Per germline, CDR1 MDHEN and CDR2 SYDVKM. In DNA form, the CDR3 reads TGTGCCAGCACCCCTCCCGGACTAGCGGGAGAAGGCGAGCAGTACTTC. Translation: CASTPPGLAGEGEQYF. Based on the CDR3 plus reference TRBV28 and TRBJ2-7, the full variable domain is DVKVTQSSRYLVKRTGEKVFLECVQDMDHENMFWYRQDPGLGLRLIYFSYDVKMKEKGDIPEGYSVSREKKERFSLILESASTNQTSMYLCASTPPGLAGEGEQYFGPGTRLTVT.

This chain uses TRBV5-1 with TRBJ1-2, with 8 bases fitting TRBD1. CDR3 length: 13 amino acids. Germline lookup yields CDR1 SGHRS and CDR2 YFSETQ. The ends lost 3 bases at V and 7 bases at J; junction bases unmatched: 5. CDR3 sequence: CASSSGGAPGYTF. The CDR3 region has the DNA TGCGCCAGCAGCTCAGGGGGCGCTCCTGGCTACACCTTC.

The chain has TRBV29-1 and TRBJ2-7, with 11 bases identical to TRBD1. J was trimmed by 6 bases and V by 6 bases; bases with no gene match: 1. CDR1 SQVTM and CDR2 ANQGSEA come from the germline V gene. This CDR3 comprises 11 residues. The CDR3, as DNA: TGCAGCGTGGGACAGGGGGGCGAGCAGTACTTC. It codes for CSVGQGGEQYF.

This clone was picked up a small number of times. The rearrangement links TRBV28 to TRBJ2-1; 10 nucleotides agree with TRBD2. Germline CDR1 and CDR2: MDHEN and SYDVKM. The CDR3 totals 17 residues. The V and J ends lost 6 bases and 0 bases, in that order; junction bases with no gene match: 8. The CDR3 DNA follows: TGTGCCAGCAGGGGCCTAGCGGGGGAGAGCTCCTACAATGAGCAGTTCTTC. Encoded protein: CASRGLAGESSYNEQFF.

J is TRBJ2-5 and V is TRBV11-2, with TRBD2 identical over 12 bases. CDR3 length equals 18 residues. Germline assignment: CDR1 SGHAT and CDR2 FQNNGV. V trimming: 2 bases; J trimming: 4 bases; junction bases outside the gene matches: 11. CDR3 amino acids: CASSLITRTSGNGETQYF. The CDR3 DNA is TGTGCCAGCAGCTTAATCACCCGGACTAGCGGGAATGGAGAGACCCAGTACTTC.